Following are 25 T cell receptor beta chains from one sample sequenced in a study of brain T cells in children with intractable seizures (dated by TCRdb to the early 2020s). Library construction relied on the immunoSEQ multiplex PCR assay. TCRdb mirrors the immuneACCESS table, restricted to in-frame sequences. Some clones are absent from its copies; in checked studies, under half trace to an unresolved V gene, and the reason for the others is unknown. This sample comprises approximately 77,000 clones, more than 85% of them detected only once. Of the sample, approximately 1.5% falls within the top ten clones. Explained via the paper, the time point label denotes: resected brain tissue, or blood drawn just prior to surgery. The source material was peripheral blood, sampled at surgery. All receptors derive from a boy under three years old with tuberous sclerosis and intractable seizures.

CDR3 in amino acids: CASSIRGGNTEAFF. The CDR3 bases are TGTGCCAGTAGTATTCGCGGGGGGAACACTGAAGCTTTCTTT. The chain has TRBV19 and TRBJ1-1, with D perhaps TRBD1 (5 bases). The germline CDR1 and CDR2 sequences are LNHDA and SQIVND (reference sequence). The CDR3 is 14 amino acids. Trimming shortened V by 3 bases and J by 1 base, and 9 bases separated the two germline ends. The variable domain in full, completed from reference TRBV19 and TRBJ1-1, reads DGGITQSPKYLFRKEGQNVTLSCEQNLNHDAMYWYRQDPGQGLRLIYYSQIVNDFQKGDIAEGYSVSREKKESFPLTVTSAQKNPTAFYLCASSIRGGNTEAFFGQGTRLTVV.

This clone was seen more than once but under ten times. The J gene is TRBJ2-1, the V gene TRBV7-9; either TRBD1 or TRBD2 may supply D (5 bases each). The V end was cut by 4 bases, the J end by 8 bases, with 18 bases between. The length of the CDR3 is 15 residues. Per germline, CDR1 SEHNR and CDR2 FQNEAQ (reference sequence). The CDR3 sequence: CASSSTGTPMDEQFF. CDR3 DNA: TGTGCCAGCAGCTCCACCGGGACCCCCATGGATGAGCAGTTCTTC.

Only one count was recorded for this clone. The chain uses TRBV6-5 and TRBJ2-5, with 7 bases matching TRBD2. Germline V lookup: CDR1 MNHEY, CDR2 SVGAGI. This CDR3 has 16 amino acids. V shed 4 bases, J shed 0 bases, and the junction held 8 bases outside the gene matches. CDR3 region: CASSLGTTTYQETQYF. Written as DNA, the CDR3 is TGTGCCAGCAGTTTGGGGACTACCACGTACCAAGAGACCCAGTACTTC.

The chain has TRBV7-9 and TRBJ1-3, with D uncertain. With 1 base removed from V and 2 bases from J, the gap between germline ends came to 9 bases. Germline assignment: CDR1 SEHNR and CDR2 FQNEAQ (reference sequence). The CDR3 consists of 15 residues. CDR3 nucleotide sequence: TGTGCCAGCAGCTTAGTTTTGGGAGCTGGAAACACCATATATTTT. This sequence encodes CASSLVLGAGNTIYF.

The rearrangement uses TRBV7-9 and TRBJ2-1, with D unclear. CDR1 is SEHNR and CDR2 is FQNEAQ in the germline V gene (reference sequence). V dropped 4 bases and J dropped 8 bases, with 21 bases sitting between them. The CDR3 length is 16 residues. CDR3 bases: TGTGCCAGCAGCTCTCCATGGACGGTCCTTAAAGATGAGCAGTTCTTC. Its protein is CASSSPWTVLKDEQFF.

The chain recombines TRBV5-1 with TRBJ1-2; D is unresolved. Germline CDR1 is SGHRS and CDR2 is YFSETQ. CDR3 length equals 13 residues. V was trimmed by 0 bases and J by 4 bases, leaving 7 bases between them. The CDR3, as DNA: TGCGCCAGCAGCTTGGCCTTCCGCTATGGCTACACCTTC. This encodes CASSLAFRYGYTF.

The CDR3 sequence: CASSLDLGVTGELFF. CDR3 DNA: TGTGCCAGCAGCTTAGATCTGGGAGTCACCGGGGAGCTGTTTTTT. The chain uses TRBV11-3 and TRBJ2-2; possible D gene TRBD2, 5 bases. Deletions cut 0 bases from V and 4 bases from J, with 9 bases between. This CDR3 is 15 amino acids long. Germline CDR1 SGHNT, CDR2 YENEEA.

This chain joins TRBV25-1 and TRBJ1-2, with TRBD1 matching over 7 bases. The CDR3 contains 12 residues. The germline V gene encodes CDR1 MGHDK and CDR2 SYGVNS. V was pared by 4 bases and J by 10 bases, with 6 bases of the junction left unmatched. The CDR3 bases are TGTGCCAGCAGTGGCAGGGGGGGGGACTACACCTTC. Its protein is CASSGRGGDYTF.

This clone occurred once. The V call is TRBV3-1 (or the pseudogene TRBV3-2), the J call TRBJ2-7, with TRBD1 matching over 9 bases. This CDR3 has 14 amino acids. Unmatched junction bases numbered 4, after V lost 4 bases and J lost 3 bases. Germline V gives CDR1 LGHDT, CDR2 YNNKEL (reference sequence). CDR3 bases: TGTGCCAGCAGCCGACGGACAGGGGTCTACGAGCAGTACTTC. This codes for CASSRRTGVYEQYF.

The genes are TRBV29-1 and TRBJ2-1; TRBD1 aligns across 8 bases. Looked up from germline, CDR1 is SQVTM and CDR2 is ANQGSEA. The CDR3 has 13 amino acids. The V and J ends lost 0 bases and 7 bases, in that order; junction bases with no gene match: 2. The CDR3 DNA reads as TGCAGCGTTGAAGACAGGGGGCGGAATGAGCAGTTCTTC. Its protein is CSVEDRGRNEQFF.

The CDR3 DNA reads TGTGCCAGCAATGATGGTTTCCAAGAGACCCAGTACTTC. It specifies CASNDGFQETQYF. The chain carries TRBV2 and TRBJ2-5; no definite D call. Between the trimmed V and J ends, which lost 7 bases and 1 base, there was a span of 10 bases. This CDR3 spans 13 amino acids. Germline assignment: CDR1 SNHLY and CDR2 FYNNEI.

This sequence joins TRBV9 and TRBJ2-1; D uncertain. The CDR3 is 14 residues long. Germline CDR1 and CDR2: SGDLS and YYNGEE. Deletions cut 3 bases from V and 6 bases from J, with 13 bases between. CDR3 DNA: TGTGCCAGCAGCGCGGACCTAGGAGCCAATGAGCAGTTCTTC. As protein: CASSADLGANEQFF.

This rearrangement joins TRBV5-6 to TRBJ2-3, with TRBD1 as a possible D gene (5 bases). Germline CDR1 and CDR2: SGHDT and YYEEEE. There are 16 residues in the CDR3. Between the trimmed V and J ends, which lost 1 base and 1 base, there was a span of 13 bases. CDR3 region: CASSLKGGAGTDTQYF. The CDR3 region has the DNA TGTGCCAGCAGCTTGAAAGGTGGGGCCGGCACAGATACGCAGTATTTT.

This rearrangement joins TRBV12-3 or TRBV12-4 to TRBJ2-6, with no clear D. CDR3 length: 12 amino acids. Trimming stripped 6 bases from V and 4 bases from J, with 4 bases between. In DNA, the CDR3 is TGTGCCAGCAGCCCGGGGGCCAACGTCCTGACTTTC. Its translation is CASSPGANVLTF.

This clone was seen only once. V and J are TRBV4-1 and TRBJ2-1; D might be TRBD1 or TRBD2, each matching 6 bases. The germline V and J ends were trimmed by 0 bases and 4 bases, with 10 bases remaining between them. This CDR3 spans 15 amino acids. From germline, CDR1 is MGHRA and CDR2 YSYEKL. CDR3 nucleotides: TGCGCCAGCAGCCAAGAGGGGGGCCGGTACAATGAGCAGTTCTTC. Protein product: CASSQEGGRYNEQFF.

The CDR3: CASRISYTDTQYF. CDR3 nucleotides: TGTGCCAGCAGGATTAGCTACACAGATACGCAGTATTTT. The chain combines TRBV6-5 with TRBJ2-3, with D hard to call. Trimming removed 6 bases at V and 2 bases at J, with 9 bases between. The CDR3 contains 13 residues. The V gene's germline CDR1 is MNHEY and CDR2 SVGAGI.

This rearrangement joins TRBV10-3 to TRBJ1-1; no firm D call. This CDR3 has 15 residues. V lost 10 bases, J lost 0 bases, and 18 bases lay in between. From germline, CDR1 is ENHRY and CDR2 SYGVKD. The CDR3 DNA sequence: TGTGCCACCCACACGCGACCATACATGAACACTGAAGCTTTCTTT. Residues: CATHTRPYMNTEAFF.

The rearrangement uses TRBV19 and TRBJ1-1; TRBD1 might be the D (5 bases). Germline CDR1 is LNHDA and CDR2 is SQIVND (reference sequence). The CDR3 extends over 13 amino acids. V shed 5 bases and J shed 3 bases, with 10 bases lying between them. CDR3 region: CASSASGYTEAFF. The CDR3, as DNA: TGTGCCAGTAGTGCCTCAGGGTACACTGAAGCTTTCTTT.

V usage is TRBV11-2 and J usage is TRBJ2-1, with 13 positions matching TRBD2. CDR3 size: 16 residues. Germline V lookup: CDR1 SGHAT, CDR2 FQNNGV. Trimming cost V 5 bases and J 8 bases; bases outside gene matches: 9. The CDR3, as DNA: TGTGCCAGCAGCCGATCCGGGACTAGCGGGACCTATGAGCAGTTCTTC. This encodes CASSRSGTSGTYEQFF.

This clone showed up just once. V and J are TRBV11-3 and TRBJ2-1; 7 bases fit TRBD2. Germline-derived CDR1 and CDR2 are SGHNT and YENEEA. The CDR3 loop spans 14 amino acids. Trimming at V came to 1 base and at J to 3 bases, leaving 0 bases not matched to a gene. Here the CDR3 DNA reads TGTGCCAGCAGCTTAGGGGGGGGCTACAATGAGCAGTTCTTC. It translates to CASSLGGGYNEQFF.

The rearrangement uses TRBV28 and TRBJ1-3; D is undetermined. The CDR3 extends over 11 amino acids. CDR1 and CDR2 from the germline V gene are MDHEN and SYDVKM. Trimming stripped 7 bases from V and 2 bases from J, with 3 bases between. This chain's CDR3 is CASKTGNTIYF. CDR3 sequence (DNA): TGTGCCAGCAAAACTGGAAACACCATATATTTT. Filled out from reference TRBV28 and TRBJ1-3, the complete variable domain reads DVKVTQSSRYLVKRTGEKVFLECVQDMDHENMFWYRQDPGLGLRLIYFSYDVKMKEKGDIPEGYSVSREKKERFSLILESASTNQTSMYLCASKTGNTIYFGEGSWLTVV.

The chain links TRBV6-5 to TRBJ2-5; 8 bases map to TRBD1. The CDR3 is 14 residues long. Germline V CDR1 and CDR2: MNHEY, SVGAGI. V dropped 4 bases and J dropped 3; count of bases not matched to a gene: 4. CDR3 sequence: CASSFDRGEETQYF. CDR3 nucleotide sequence: TGTGCCAGCAGTTTCGACAGGGGAGAAGAGACCCAGTACTTC.

V usage is TRBV18 and J usage is TRBJ2-7; D may correspond to TRBD1 or TRBD2 (5 bases each). Trimming pared 4 bases from V and 1 base from J, leaving 11 bases between. Germline CDR1 is KGHSH and CDR2 is LQKENI. This CDR3 spans 14 amino acids. CDR3 in amino acids: CASSQGTGSYEQYF. For the CDR3, the DNA is TGTGCCAGCTCACAAGGGACGGGATCCTACGAGCAGTACTTC.

The V gene is TRBV24-1, the J gene TRBJ2-3; D possibly corresponds to TRBD2 (5 bases). Trimming took off 7 bases at V and 4 bases at J, with 17 bases between the two ends. CDR1 is KGHDR and CDR2 is SFDVKD in the germline V gene. There are 15 residues in the CDR3. This chain's CDR3 is CATSEKGAGADTQYF. CDR3 DNA: TGTGCCACCAGCGAAAAGGGAGCCGGCGCAGATACGCAGTATTTT.

The V call is TRBV19, the J call TRBJ2-7, with TRBD1 matching over 9 bases. This CDR3 contains 14 residues. Germline CDR1 is LNHDA and CDR2 is SQIVND (reference sequence). V trimming: 6 bases; J trimming: 6 bases; junction bases outside the gene matches: 9. CDR3 DNA: TGTGCCAGTAGCTTGGGACAGGGACCTGTCGAGCAGTACTTC. Residues: CASSLGQGPVEQYF.